The T cell receptor (beta chain) under discussion was sequenced for a study of T-cell reconstitution after alpha-beta-depleted transplantation in children. The ends lost 1 base at V and 2 bases at J; junction bases unmatched: 3. The length of the CDR3 is 15 residues. Germline V gives CDR1 DFQATT, CDR2 SNEGSKA (reference sequence). Molecular barcoding with unique molecular identifiers was used for the TCRbeta library. TCRdb fed the PCR reads into MiXCR, producing one record per CDR3 protein. The table lists more than 200,000 distinct CDR3 sequences, about 26% of them singletons. This clonotype occurred many times. The antigen remains unidentified. Findings and caveats of the study: Newly produced T cells mostly accounted for T-cell counts and diversity one year post-transplant.

The sample here was PBMCs, taken before TCRalphabeta/CD19-depleted stem cell transplant. This rearrangement joins TRBV20-1 to TRBJ2-1, with 9 bases fitting TRBD1. This sequence was found in a girl aged 2-10 years with Fanconi anemia, due to receive a stem cell transplant. Here the CDR3 DNA reads TGCAGTGCTAGAGCTAGGGACAGGGCCTACAATGAGCAGTTCTTC. It yields the protein CSARARDRAYNEQFF.